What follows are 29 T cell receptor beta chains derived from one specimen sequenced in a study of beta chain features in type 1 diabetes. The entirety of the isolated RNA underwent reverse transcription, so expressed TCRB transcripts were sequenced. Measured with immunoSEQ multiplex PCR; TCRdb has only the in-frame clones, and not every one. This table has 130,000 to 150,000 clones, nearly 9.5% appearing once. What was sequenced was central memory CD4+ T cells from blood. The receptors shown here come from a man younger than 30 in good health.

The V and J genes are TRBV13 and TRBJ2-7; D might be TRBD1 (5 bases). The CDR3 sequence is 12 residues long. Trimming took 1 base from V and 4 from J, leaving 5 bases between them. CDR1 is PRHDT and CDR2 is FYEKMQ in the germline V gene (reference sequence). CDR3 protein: CASSLAGYEQYF. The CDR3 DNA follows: TGTGCCAGCAGCTTAGCAGGGTACGAGCAGTACTTC.

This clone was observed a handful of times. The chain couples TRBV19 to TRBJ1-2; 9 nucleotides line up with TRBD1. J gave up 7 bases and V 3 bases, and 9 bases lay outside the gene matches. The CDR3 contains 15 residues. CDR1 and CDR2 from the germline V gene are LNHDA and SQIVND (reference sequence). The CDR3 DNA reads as TGTGCCAGTAGTATGAGGGGACAGGGAAAGGTTGGCTACACCTTC. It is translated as CASSMRGQGKVGYTF.

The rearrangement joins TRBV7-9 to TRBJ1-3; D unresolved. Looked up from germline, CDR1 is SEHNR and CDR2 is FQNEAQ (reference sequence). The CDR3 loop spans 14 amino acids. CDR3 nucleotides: TGTGCGCCCGAGGCGGAGACCTCTGGAAACACCATATATTTT. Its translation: CAPEAETSGNTIYF.

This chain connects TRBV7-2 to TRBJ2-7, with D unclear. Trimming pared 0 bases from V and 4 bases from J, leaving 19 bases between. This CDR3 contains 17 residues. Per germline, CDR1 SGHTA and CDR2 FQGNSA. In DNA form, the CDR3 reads TGTGCCAGCAGCTTAGCTATGATTGGCCCCACACTATACGAGCAGTACTTC. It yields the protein CASSLAMIGPTLYEQYF.

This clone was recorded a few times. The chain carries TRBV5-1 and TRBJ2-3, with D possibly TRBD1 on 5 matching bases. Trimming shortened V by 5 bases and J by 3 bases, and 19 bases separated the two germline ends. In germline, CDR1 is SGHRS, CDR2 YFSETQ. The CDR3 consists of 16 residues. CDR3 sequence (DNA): TGCGCCAGCAGTCCTGCTCAGGGCCTCCAGACAGATACGCAGTATTTT. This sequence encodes CASSPAQGLQTDTQYF.

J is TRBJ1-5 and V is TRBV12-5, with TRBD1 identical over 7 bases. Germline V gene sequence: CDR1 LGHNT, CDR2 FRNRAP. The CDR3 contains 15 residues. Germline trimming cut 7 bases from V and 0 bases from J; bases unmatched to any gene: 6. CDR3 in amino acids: CASAGTESSNQPQHF. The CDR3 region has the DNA TGTGCTAGTGCCGGGACAGAGAGTAGCAATCAGCCCCAGCATTTT.

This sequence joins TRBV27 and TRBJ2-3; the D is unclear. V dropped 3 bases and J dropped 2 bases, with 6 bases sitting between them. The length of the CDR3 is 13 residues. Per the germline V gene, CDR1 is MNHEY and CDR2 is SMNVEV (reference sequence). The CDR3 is CASSFRVTDTQYF. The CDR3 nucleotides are TGTGCCAGCAGTTTTCGGGTCACAGATACGCAGTATTTT.

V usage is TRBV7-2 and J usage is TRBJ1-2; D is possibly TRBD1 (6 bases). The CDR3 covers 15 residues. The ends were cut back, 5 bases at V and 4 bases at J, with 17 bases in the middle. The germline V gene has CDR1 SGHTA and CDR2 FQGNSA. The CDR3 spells CASSPYRVGLYGYTF. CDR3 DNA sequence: TGTGCCAGCAGCCCCTACAGGGTGGGGCTCTATGGCTACACCTTC.

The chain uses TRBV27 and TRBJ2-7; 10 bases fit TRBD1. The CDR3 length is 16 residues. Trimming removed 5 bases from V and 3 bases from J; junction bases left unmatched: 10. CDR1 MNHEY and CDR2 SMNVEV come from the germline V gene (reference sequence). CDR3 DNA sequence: TGTGCCAGCAGTCGCCCACGGACAGGGGGAGGCTACGAGCAGTACTTC. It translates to CASSRPRTGGGYEQYF.

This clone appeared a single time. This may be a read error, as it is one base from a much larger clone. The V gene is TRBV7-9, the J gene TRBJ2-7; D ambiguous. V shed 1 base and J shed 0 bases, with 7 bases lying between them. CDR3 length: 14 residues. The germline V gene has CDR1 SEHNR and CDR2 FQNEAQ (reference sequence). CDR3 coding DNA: TGTGCCAGCAGCTTAGAACAGAGCTCCTACGAGCAGTACTTC. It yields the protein CASSLEQSSYEQYF.

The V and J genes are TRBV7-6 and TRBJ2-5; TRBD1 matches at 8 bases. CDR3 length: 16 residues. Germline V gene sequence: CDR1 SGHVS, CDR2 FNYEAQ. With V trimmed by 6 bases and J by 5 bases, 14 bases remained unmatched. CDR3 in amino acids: CASRGLGSGGRETQYF. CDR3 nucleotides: TGTGCCAGCAGAGGTCTCGGATCAGGGGGCCGGGAGACCCAGTACTTC.

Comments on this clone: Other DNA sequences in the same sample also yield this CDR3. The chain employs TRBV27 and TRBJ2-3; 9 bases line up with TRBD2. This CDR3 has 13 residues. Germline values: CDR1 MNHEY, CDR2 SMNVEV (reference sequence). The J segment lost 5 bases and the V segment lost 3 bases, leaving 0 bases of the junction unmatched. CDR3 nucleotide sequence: TGTGCCAGCAGTTTGACTAGCGGAGATACGCAGTATTTT. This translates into CASSLTSGDTQYF.

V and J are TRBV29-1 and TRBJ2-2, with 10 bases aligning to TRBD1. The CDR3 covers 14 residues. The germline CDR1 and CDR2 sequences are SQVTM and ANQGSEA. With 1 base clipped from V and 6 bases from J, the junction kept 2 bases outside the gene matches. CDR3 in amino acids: CSVEGDRGPGELFF. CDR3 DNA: TGCAGCGTTGAAGGGGACAGGGGACCCGGGGAGCTGTTTTTT.

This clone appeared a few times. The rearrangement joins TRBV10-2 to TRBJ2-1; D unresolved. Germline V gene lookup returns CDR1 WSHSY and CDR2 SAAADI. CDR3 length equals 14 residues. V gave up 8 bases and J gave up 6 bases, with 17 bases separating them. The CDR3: CASCASFGINEQFF. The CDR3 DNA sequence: TGCGCCAGCTGCGCTAGTTTCGGAATCAATGAGCAGTTCTTC.

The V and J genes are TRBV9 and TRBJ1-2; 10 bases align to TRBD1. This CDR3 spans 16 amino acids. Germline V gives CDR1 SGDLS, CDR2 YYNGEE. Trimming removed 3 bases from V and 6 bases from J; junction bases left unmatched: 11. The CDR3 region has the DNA TGTGCCAGCAGCGCCGGCGGGACAGGGGTAGATCATGGCTACACCTTC. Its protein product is CASSAGGTGVDHGYTF.

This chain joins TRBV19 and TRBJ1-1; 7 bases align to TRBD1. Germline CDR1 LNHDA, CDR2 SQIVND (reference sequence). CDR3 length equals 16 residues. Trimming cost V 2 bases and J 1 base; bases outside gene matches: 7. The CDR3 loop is CASSISATGKNTEAFF. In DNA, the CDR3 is TGTGCCAGTAGTATATCGGCGACAGGGAAGAACACTGAAGCTTTCTTT.

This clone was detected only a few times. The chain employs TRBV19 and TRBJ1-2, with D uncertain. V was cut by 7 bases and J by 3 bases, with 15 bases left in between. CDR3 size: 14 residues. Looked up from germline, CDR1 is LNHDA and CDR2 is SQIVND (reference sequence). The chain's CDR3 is CASKPRGADYGYTF. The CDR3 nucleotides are TGTGCCAGTAAGCCACGGGGAGCCGACTATGGCTACACCTTC.

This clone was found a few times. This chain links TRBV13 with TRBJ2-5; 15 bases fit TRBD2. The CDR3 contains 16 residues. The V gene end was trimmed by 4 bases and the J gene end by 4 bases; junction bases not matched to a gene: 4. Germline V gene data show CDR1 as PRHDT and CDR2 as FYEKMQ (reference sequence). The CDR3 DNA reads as TGTGCCAGCAGCTCCCGGACTAGCGGGGGGGGAGAGACCCAGTACTTC. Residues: CASSSRTSGGGETQYF.

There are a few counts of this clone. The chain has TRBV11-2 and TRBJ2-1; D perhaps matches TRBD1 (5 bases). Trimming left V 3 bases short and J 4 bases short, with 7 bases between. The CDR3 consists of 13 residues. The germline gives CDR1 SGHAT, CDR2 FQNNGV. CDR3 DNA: TGTGCCAGCAGCTTGGGGCGGTACAATGAGCAGTTCTTC. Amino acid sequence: CASSLGRYNEQFF.

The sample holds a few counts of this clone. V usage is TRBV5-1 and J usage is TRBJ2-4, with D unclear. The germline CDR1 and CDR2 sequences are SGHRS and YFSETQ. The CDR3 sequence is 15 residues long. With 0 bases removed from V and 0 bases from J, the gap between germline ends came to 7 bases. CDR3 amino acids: CASSLGLLAKNIQYF. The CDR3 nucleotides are TGCGCCAGCAGCTTGGGATTACTAGCCAAAAACATTCAGTACTTC.

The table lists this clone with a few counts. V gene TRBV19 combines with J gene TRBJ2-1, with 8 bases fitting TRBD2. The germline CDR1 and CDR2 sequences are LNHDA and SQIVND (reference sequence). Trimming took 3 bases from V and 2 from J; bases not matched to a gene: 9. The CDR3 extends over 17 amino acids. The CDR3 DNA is TGTGCCAGTAGTATTCGGGGGGGGGCCCTCACCTACAATGAGCAGTTCTTC. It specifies CASSIRGGALTYNEQFF.

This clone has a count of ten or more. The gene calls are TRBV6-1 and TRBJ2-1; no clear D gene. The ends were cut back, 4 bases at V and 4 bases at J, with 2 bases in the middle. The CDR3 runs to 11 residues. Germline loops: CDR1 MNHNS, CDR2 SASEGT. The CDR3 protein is CASSAYNEQFF. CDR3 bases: TGTGCCAGCAGTGCGTACAATGAGCAGTTCTTC.

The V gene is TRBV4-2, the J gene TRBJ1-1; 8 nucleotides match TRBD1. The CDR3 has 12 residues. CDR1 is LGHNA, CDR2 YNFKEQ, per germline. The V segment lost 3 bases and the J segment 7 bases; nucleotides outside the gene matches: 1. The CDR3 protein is CASSQDRVEAFF. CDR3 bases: TGTGCCAGCAGCCAGGACAGGGTTGAAGCTTTCTTT.

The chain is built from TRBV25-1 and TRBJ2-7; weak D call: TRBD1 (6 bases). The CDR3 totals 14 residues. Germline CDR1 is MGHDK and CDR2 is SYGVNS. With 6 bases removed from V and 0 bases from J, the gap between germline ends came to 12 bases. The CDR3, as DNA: TGTGCCAGCAGCAAACAGGGCTTCTCCTACGAGCAGTACTTC. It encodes CASSKQGFSYEQYF.

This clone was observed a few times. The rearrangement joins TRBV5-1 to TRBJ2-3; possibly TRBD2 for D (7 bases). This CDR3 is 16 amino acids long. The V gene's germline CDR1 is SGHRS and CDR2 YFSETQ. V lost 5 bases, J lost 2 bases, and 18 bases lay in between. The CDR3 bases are TGCGCCAGCAGTTCAGACCCCCGGGGGGCCACAGATACGCAGTATTTT. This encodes CASSSDPRGATDTQYF.

The CDR3 DNA sequence: TGCGCCAGCAGTACGGGGGGGGGATTCGATGAGCAGTTCTTC. The encoded protein is CASSTGGGFDEQFF. The rearrangement links TRBV4-1 to TRBJ2-1, with 8 bases that match TRBD2. The CDR3 totals 14 residues. Germline CDR1 MGHRA, CDR2 YSYEKL. The trim removed 6 bases at V and 8 bases at J, leaving 9 bases unmatched.

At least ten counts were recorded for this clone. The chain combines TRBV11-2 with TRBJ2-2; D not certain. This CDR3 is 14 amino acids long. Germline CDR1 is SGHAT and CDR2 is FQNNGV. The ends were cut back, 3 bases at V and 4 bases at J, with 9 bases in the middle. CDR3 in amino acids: CASSFLSSTGELFF. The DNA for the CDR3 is TGTGCCAGCAGCTTTTTGAGTTCCACCGGGGAGCTGTTTTTT.

CDR3: CAIRTGLGGNTIYF. Written as DNA, the CDR3 is TGTGCCATTAGGACAGGTCTGGGGGGAAACACCATATATTTT. This rearrangement joins TRBV6-6 to TRBJ1-3, with 7 bases identical to TRBD1. After removal of 10 bases from V and 4 bases from J, the junction contained 10 bases not matched to a gene. The CDR3 spans 14 residues. Germline-derived CDR1 and CDR2 are MNHNY and SVGAGI (reference sequence).

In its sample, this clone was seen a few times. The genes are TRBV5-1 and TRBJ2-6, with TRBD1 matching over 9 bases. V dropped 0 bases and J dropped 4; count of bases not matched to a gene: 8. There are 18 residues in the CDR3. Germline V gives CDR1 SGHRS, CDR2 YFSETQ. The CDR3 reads CASSLAGTGSAGANVLTF. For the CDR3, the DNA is TGCGCCAGCAGCTTGGCGGGGACAGGGTCGGCAGGGGCCAACGTCCTGACTTTC.